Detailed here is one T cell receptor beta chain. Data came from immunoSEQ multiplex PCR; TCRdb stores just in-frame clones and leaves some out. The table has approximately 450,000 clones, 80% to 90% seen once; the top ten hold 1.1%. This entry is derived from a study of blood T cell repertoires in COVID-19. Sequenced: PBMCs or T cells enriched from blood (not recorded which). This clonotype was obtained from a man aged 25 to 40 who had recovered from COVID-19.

The CDR3: CASSSGTANEKLFF. CDR3 DNA: TGTGCCAGCAGCTCCGGGACAGCTAATGAAAAACTGTTTTTT. This chain links TRBV7-9 with TRBJ1-4, with 7 bases that match TRBD1. The CDR3 has 14 amino acids. CDR1 and CDR2 from the germline V gene are SEHNR and FQNEAQ (reference sequence). J gave up 3 bases and V 4 bases, and 2 bases lay outside the gene matches.